At least ten counts were recorded for the clone carrying this TCR beta chain. Time point indicated: newly diagnosed GD, antithyroid drugs for less than 3 months. PBMCs provided the RNA from which the TCR library was made. This CDR3 region has 14 residues. Germline CDR1 reads DFQATT; CDR2 reads SNEGSKA (reference sequence). J was trimmed by 6 bases and V by 3 bases; bases with no gene match: 8. This record comes from a study of regulatory T cells in long-lasting Graves disease. In building TCR beta libraries, iRepertoire HTBI primers were used together with Arm-PCR of CDR3 regions. Via MiXCR, TCRdb re-called the multiplex PCR reads, giving one row per CDR3 protein. This sample carries 350,000 to 500,000 distinct CDR3 sequences, about 15% of them seen once, and the ten largest clones take roughly 10%. The same specimen was also included in a second study, on T cells in Graves' hyperthyroidism and ophthalmopathy.

The chain has TRBV20-1 and TRBJ2-1, with 7 positions matching TRBD2. The input for sequencing was peripheral blood mononuclear cells (PBMCs), taken at new diagnosis, from a patient treated with antithyroid drugs. This TCR was recovered from a woman in her thirties with Graves disease. The CDR3 reads CSASASGTLNEQFF. In nucleotides, the CDR3 is TGCAGTGCTAGTGCTAGCGGAACTCTCAATGAGCAGTTCTTC.